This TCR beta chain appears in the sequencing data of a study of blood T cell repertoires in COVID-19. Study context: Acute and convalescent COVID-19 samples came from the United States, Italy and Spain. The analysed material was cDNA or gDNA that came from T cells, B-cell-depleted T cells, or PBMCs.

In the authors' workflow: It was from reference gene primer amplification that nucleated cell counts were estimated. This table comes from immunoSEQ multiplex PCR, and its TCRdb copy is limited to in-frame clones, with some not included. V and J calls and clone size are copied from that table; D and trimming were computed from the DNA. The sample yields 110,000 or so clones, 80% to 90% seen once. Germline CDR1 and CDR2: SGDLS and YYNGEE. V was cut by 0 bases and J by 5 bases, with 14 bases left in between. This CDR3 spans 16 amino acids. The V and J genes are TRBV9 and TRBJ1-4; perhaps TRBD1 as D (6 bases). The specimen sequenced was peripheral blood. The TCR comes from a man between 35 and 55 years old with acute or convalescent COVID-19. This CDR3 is CASSVASGVSNEKLFF. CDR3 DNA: TGTGCCAGCAGCGTAGCTTCAGGGGTGTCAAATGAAAAACTGTTTTTT.